The rows below give T cell receptor beta chains drawn from one sample of a study of T cell responses to AZD1222 COVID-19 vaccine. The method was immunoSEQ multiplex PCR; TCRdb's version includes in-frame clones alone and lacks a portion of them. Here the sample spans 85,000 to 120,000 clones, 84% being singletons. This sample comprised peripheral blood, obtained on day 0 of AZD1222 vaccination. These receptors were collected from an adult in good health. The CDR3 runs from the conserved cysteine through the conserved F or W. The D gene is left open where the match is weak. Rows may omit the clone size; those that give it use once, few, many or a size class.

j_gene,abundance,d_gene,v_gene,CDR3aa,CDR3nt
TRBJ2-5,-,-,TRBV24-1,CATSGLPGQKETQYF,TGTGCCACCAGTGGCCTGCCGGGACAAAAAGAGACCCAGTACTTC
TRBJ2-3,-,-,TRBV9,CASSVDAILIDTQYF,TGTGCCAGCAGCGTAGATGCTATTCTCATCGATACGCAGTATTTT
TRBJ1-2,once,-,TRBV24-1,CATSEGRNYGYTF,TGTGCCACCAGTGAAGGACGGAATTATGGCTACACCTTC
TRBJ1-2,-,-,TRBV28,CASSSTTDNYGYTF,TGTGCCAGCAGTTCCACGACTGATAACTATGGCTACACCTTC
TRBJ1-2,-,-,TRBV19,CASSPLDGRGYTF,TGTGCCTCCTCTCCCTTGGACGGTAGGGGCTACACCTTC
TRBJ2-1,few,TRBD2,TRBV29-1,CSGSWTSGNEQFF,TGCAGCGGATCTTGGACTAGCGGCAATGAGCAGTTCTTC
TRBJ1-6,-,TRBD1,TRBV5-8,CASSQQGTDNSPLHF,TGTGCCAGCAGCCAACAGGGGACAGACAATTCACCCCTCCACTTT
TRBJ2-3,few,TRBD2,TRBV19,CASSIASGGSTDTQYF,TGTGCCAGTAGTATTGCTAGCGGGGGGTCCACAGATACGCAGTATTTT
TRBJ1-4,-,-,TRBV3-1/TRBV3-2,CASSVQGLGEKLFF,TGTGCCAGCAGCGTACAGGGACTAGGTGAAAAACTGTTTTTT
TRBJ2-2,once,TRBD1,TRBV4-1,CASSQEAGGAYTGELFF,TGCGCCAGCAGCCAAGAGGCAGGGGGCGCGTACACCGGGGAGCTGTTTTTT
TRBJ1-2,-,TRBD1,TRBV6-2/TRBV6-3,CASSYQHPGQGRYGYTF,TGTGCCAGCAGTTATCAACATCCGGGACAGGGTCGGTATGGCTACACCTTC
TRBJ2-7,-,TRBD1,TRBV5-6,CASSLQGKGFPYEQYF,TGTGCCAGCAGCCTACAGGGGAAAGGCTTCCCCTACGAGCAGTACTTC
TRBJ2-3,-,-,TRBV19,CASSIVGISTDTQYF,TGTGCCAGTAGTATAGTCGGGATAAGCACAGATACGCAGTATTTT